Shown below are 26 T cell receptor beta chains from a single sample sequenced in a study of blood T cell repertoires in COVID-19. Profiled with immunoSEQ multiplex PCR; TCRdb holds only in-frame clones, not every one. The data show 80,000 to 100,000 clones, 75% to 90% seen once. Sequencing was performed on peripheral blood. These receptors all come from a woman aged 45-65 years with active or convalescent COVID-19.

The CDR3: CASIPDRASTDTQYF. CDR3 sequence (DNA): TGTGCCAGCATTCCAGACAGGGCGAGCACAGATACGCAGTATTTT. V usage is TRBV6-5 and J usage is TRBJ2-3, with 7 nucleotides matching TRBD1. CDR3 size: 15 residues. Germline CDR1 and CDR2: MNHEY and SVGAGI. J was trimmed by 0 bases and V by 7 bases; bases with no gene match: 7.

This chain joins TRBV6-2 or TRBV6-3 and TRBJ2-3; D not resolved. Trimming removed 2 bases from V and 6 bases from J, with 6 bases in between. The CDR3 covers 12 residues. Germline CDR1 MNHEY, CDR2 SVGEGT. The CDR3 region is CASSYPLDTQYF. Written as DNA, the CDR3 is TGTGCCAGCAGTTACCCCCTTGATACGCAGTATTTT.

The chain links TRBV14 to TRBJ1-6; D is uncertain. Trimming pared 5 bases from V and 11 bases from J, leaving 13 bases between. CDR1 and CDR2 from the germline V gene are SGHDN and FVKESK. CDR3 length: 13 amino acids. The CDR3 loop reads CASSAQIGTPLHF. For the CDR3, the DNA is TGTGCCAGCAGCGCGCAGATCGGGACACCCCTCCACTTT.

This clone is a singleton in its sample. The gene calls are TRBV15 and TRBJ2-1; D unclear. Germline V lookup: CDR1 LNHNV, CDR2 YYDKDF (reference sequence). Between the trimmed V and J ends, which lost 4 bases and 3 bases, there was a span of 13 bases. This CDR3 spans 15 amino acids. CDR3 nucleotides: TGTGCCACCAGCATTGGAGTAGCTCTCTACAATGAGCAGTTCTTC. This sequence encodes CATSIGVALYNEQFF. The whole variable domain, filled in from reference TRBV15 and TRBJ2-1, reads DAMVIQNPRYQVTQFGKPVTLSCSQTLNHNVMYWYQQKSSQAPKLLFHYYDKDFNNEADTPDNFQSRRPNTSFCFLDIRSPGLGDTAMYLCATSIGVALYNEQFFGPGTRLTVL.

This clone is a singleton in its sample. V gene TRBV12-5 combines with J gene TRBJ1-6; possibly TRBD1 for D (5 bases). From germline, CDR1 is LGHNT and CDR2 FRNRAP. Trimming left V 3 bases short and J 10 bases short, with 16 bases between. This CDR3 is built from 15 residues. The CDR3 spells CASGFLIDSPSPLHF. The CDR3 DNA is TGTGCTAGTGGTTTCCTCATTGACAGCCCATCACCCCTCCACTTT.

The CDR3 DNA sequence: TGTGCCAGCAGCTGGGGACAGGGGGCTTATTATGGCTACACCTTC. It yields the protein CASSWGQGAYYGYTF. V usage is TRBV7-2 and J usage is TRBJ1-2; 12 nucleotides line up with TRBD1. The CDR3 loop spans 15 amino acids. V shed 4 bases, J shed 5 bases, and the junction held 5 bases outside the gene matches. Germline CDR1 SGHTA, CDR2 FQGNSA.

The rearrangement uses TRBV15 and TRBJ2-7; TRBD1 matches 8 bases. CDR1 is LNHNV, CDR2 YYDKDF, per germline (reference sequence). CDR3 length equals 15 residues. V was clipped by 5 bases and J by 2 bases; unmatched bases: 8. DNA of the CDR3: TGTGCCACCAGCTCCAACGACAGGGGTCCCTACGAGCAGTACTTC. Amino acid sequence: CATSSNDRGPYEQYF.

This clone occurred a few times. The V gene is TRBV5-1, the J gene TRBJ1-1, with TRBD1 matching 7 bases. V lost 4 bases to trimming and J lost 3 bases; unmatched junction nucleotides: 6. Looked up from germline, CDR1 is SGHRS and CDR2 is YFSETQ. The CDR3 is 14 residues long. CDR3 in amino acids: CASSPITGDTEAFF. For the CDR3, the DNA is TGCGCCAGCAGCCCTATAACAGGGGACACTGAAGCTTTCTTT.

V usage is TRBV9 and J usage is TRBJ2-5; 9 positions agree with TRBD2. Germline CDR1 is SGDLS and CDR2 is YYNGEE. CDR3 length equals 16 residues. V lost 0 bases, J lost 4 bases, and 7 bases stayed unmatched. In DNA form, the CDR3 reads TGTGCCAGCAGCGTAGAAGGAGGGCGGGAGGGAGAGACCCAGTACTTC. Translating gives CASSVEGGREGETQYF.

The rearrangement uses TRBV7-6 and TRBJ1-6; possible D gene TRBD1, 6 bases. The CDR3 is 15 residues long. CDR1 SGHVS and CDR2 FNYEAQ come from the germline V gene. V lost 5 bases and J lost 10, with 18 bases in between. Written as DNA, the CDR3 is TGTGCCAGCAGCCTCCAACAGGGCAGGCAATCACCCCTCCACTTT. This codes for CASSLQQGRQSPLHF.

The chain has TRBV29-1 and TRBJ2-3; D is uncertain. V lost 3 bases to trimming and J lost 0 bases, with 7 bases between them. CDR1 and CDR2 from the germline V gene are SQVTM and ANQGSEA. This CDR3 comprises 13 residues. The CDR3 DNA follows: TGCAGCGTTGAGGGCAGGAGCACAGATACGCAGTATTTT. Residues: CSVEGRSTDTQYF.

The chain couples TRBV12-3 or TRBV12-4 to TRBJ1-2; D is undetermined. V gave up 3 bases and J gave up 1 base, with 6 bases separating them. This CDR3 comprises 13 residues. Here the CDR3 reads CASSFSDNYGYTF. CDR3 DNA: TGTGCCAGCAGTTTCTCAGATAACTATGGCTACACCTTC.

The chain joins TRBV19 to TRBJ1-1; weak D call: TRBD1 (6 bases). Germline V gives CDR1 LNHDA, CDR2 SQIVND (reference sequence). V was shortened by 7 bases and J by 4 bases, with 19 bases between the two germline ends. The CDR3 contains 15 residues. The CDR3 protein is CASNGGLSAGTEAFF. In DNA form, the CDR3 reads TGTGCCAGTAACGGGGGGCTCTCCGCCGGCACTGAAGCTTTCTTT.

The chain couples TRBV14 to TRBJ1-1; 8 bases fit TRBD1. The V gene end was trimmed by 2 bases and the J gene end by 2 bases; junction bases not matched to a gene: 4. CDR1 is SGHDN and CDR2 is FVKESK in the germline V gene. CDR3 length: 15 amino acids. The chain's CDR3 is CASSQRTGKNTEAFF. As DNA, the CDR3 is TGTGCCAGCAGCCAACGGACAGGGAAAAACACTGAAGCTTTCTTT.

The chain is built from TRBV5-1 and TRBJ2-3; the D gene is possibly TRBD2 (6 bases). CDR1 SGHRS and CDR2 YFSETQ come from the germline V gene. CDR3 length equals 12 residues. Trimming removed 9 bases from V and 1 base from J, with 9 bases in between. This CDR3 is CATSGGTDTQYF. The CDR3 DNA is TGCGCCACCTCGGGGGGCACAGATACGCAGTATTTT.

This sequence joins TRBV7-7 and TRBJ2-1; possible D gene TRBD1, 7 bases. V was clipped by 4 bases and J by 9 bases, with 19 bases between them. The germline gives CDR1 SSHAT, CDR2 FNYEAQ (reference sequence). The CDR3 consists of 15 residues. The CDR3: CASSSSPGGQGEQFF. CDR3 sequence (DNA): TGTGCCAGCAGCTCCAGCCCAGGGGGGCAGGGTGAGCAGTTCTTC.

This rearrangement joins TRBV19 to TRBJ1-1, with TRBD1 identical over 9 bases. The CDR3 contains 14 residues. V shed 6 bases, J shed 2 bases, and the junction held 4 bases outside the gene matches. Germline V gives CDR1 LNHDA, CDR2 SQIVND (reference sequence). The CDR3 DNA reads TGTGCCAGTAGAAGGACAGGGGTAAACACTGAAGCTTTCTTT. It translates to CASRRTGVNTEAFF.

The CDR3 DNA is TGTGCCAGTAGTATACAGGGGGCGATCGGGGAGCTGTTTTTT. Encoded protein: CASSIQGAIGELFF. The chain couples TRBV19 to TRBJ2-2, with TRBD1 matching 8 bases. Germline CDR1 is LNHDA and CDR2 is SQIVND (reference sequence). V was clipped by 2 bases and J by 7 bases; unmatched bases: 3. The CDR3 has 14 residues. The full variable domain, rest sourced from reference TRBV19 and TRBJ2-2, is DGGITQSPKYLFRKEGQNVTLSCEQNLNHDAMYWYRQDPGQGLRLIYYSQIVNDFQKGDIAEGYSVSREKKESFPLTVTSAQKNPTAFYLCASSIQGAIGELFFGEGSRLTVL.

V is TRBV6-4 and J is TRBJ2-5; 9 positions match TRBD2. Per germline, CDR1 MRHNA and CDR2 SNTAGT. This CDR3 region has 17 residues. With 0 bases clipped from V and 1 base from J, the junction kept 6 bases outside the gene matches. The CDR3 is CASSDSFSGGTQETQYF. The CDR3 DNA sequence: TGTGCCAGCAGTGACTCGTTTAGCGGGGGCACCCAAGAGACCCAGTACTTC.

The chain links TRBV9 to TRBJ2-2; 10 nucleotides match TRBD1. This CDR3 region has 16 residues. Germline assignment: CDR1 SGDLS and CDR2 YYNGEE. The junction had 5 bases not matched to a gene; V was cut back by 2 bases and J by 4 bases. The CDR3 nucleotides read TGTGCCAGCAGCGTGACAGGGGGCTTAGTCACCGGGGAGCTGTTTTTT. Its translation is CASSVTGGLVTGELFF.

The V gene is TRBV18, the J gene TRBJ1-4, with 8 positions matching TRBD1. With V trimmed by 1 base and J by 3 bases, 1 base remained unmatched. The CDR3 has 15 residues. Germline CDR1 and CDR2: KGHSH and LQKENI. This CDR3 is CASSPQTGANEKLFF. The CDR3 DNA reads TGTGCCAGCTCACCACAGACAGGGGCTAATGAAAAACTGTTTTTT.

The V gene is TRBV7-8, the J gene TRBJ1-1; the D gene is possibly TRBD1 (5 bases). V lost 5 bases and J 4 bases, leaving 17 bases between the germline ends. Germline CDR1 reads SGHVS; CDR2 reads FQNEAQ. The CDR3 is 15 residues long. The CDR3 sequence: CASSPKGGAATEAFF. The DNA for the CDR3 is TGTGCCAGCAGCCCCAAGGGTGGGGCAGCCACTGAAGCTTTCTTT.

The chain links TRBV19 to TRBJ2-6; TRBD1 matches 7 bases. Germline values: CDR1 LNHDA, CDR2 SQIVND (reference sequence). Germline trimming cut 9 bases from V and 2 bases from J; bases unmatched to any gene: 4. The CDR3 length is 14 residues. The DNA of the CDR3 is TGTGCCAGCCGTACAGGGGCTGGGGCCAACGTCCTGACTTTC. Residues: CASRTGAGANVLTF.

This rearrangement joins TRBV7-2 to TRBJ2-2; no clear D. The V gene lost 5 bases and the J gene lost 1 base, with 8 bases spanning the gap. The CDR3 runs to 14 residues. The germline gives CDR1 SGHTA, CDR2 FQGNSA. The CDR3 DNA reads TGTGCCAGCAGCCCCACACGGAACACCGGGGAGCTGTTTTTT. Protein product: CASSPTRNTGELFF.

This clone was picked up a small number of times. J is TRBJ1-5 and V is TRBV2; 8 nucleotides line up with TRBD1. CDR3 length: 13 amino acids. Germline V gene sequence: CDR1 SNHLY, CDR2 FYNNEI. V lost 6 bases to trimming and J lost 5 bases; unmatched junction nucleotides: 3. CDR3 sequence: CASRTGEDQPQHF. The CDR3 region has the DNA TGTGCCAGCAGGACAGGGGAAGATCAGCCCCAGCATTTT.

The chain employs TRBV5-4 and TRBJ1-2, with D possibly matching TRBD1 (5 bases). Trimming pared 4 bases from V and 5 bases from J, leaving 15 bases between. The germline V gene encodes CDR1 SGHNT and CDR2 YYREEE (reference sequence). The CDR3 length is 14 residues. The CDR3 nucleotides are TGTGCCAGCAGCATTCAGGGATCCCATTATGGCTACACCTTC. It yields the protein CASSIQGSHYGYTF.